This T cell receptor (beta chain) was documented in a study of control samples from healthy donors and cancer patients. Sequencing was performed with immunoSEQ multiplex PCR; in TCRdb, only in-frame clones are kept and a portion is missing. Of 120,000 to 150,000 clones detected, 75% to 90% appear once; the ten largest clones hold over 4.5%. V lost 4 bases and J lost 0, with 12 bases in between. From germline, CDR1 is SGHVS and CDR2 FQNEAQ. There are 15 residues in the CDR3. This sequence originates from a man between 25 and 39 years old in good health. The chain carries TRBV7-8 and TRBJ1-1, with D possibly being TRBD1 (5 bases). Sample: blood. CDR3 DNA: TGTGCCAGCAGCTCGGGGACGCTCATGAACACTGAAGCTTTCTTT. Encoded protein: CASSSGTLMNTEAFF.